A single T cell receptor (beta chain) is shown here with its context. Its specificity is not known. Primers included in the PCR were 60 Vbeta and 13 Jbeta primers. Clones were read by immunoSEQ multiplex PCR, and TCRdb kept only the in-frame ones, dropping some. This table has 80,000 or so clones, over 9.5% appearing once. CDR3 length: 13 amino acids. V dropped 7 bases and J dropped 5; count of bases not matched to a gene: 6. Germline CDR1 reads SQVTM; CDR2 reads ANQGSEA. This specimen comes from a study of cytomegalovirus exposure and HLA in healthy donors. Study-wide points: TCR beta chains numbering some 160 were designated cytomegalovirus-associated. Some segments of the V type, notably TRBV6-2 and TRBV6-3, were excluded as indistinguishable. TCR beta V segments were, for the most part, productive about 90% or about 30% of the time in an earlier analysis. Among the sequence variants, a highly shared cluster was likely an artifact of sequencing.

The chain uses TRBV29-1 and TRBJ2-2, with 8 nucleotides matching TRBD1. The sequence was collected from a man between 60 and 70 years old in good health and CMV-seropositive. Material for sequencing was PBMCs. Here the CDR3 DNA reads TGCAGCGGCAGACAGGGGAGGACCGGGGAGCTGTTTTTT. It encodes CSGRQGRTGELFF.